Below, 23 T cell receptor beta chains from the same sample are listed, as sequenced in a study of blood T cell repertoires in COVID-19. Here immunoSEQ multiplex PCR was the method, and the copy in TCRdb shows in-frame clones only, minus some. Here the sample spans roughly 120,000 clones, around three quarters being singletons. Source material: peripheral blood. Receptor source: a woman over 75 with acute or convalescent COVID-19.

In its sample, this clone was seen a few times. The rearrangement uses TRBV4-2 and TRBJ1-4, with TRBD1 matching 11 bases. Germline V gene lookup returns CDR1 LGHNA and CDR2 YNFKEQ. CDR3 length: 16 residues. With V trimmed by 4 bases and J by 6 bases, 7 bases remained unmatched. CDR3 loop: CASSLQRTGGDEKLFF. The CDR3 DNA sequence: TGTGCCAGCAGCCTACAACGGACAGGGGGCGATGAAAAACTGTTTTTT.

This clone turned up a few times. The chain has TRBV7-2 and TRBJ1-6, with D unresolved. V was pared by 2 bases and J by 1 base, with 9 bases between. The CDR3 sequence is 16 residues long. The germline CDR1 and CDR2 sequences are SGHTA and FQGNSA. CDR3 protein: CASSLSRQSYNSPLHF. The CDR3 DNA sequence: TGTGCCAGCAGCTTATCAAGACAATCCTATAATTCACCCCTCCACTTT.

This chain uses TRBV3-1 (or the pseudogene TRBV3-2) with TRBJ2-7; 7 positions match TRBD2. The length of the CDR3 is 14 residues. The ends lost 4 bases at V and 2 bases at J; junction bases unmatched: 5. Germline CDR1 and CDR2: LGHDT and YNNKEL (reference sequence). CDR3 loop: CASSRRGGAYEQYF. CDR3 sequence (DNA): TGTGCCAGCAGCCGCCGTGGGGGGGCCTACGAGCAGTACTTC.

The V gene is TRBV5-1, the J gene TRBJ1-3; D gene ambiguous. V shed 0 bases and J shed 1 base, with 8 bases lying between them. The CDR3 is made up of 15 amino acids. Per germline, CDR1 SGHRS and CDR2 YFSETQ. The CDR3 loop reads CASSLAAASGNTIYF. CDR3 DNA sequence: TGCGCCAGCAGCTTGGCCGCGGCTTCTGGAAACACCATATATTTT.

This chain joins TRBV7-3 and TRBJ2-7; TRBD1 agrees at 11 bases. CDR3 length: 14 amino acids. V was pared by 5 bases and J by 3 bases, with 3 bases of the junction left unmatched. Germline V gene sequence: CDR1 SGHTA, CDR2 FQGTGA. The chain's CDR3 is CASSMGQGGYEQYF. The CDR3 DNA sequence: TGTGCCAGCAGCATGGGACAGGGGGGCTACGAGCAGTACTTC.

This clone was seen a handful of times. The genes are TRBV5-1 and TRBJ1-1; D might be TRBD1 (5 bases). The V end was cut by 3 bases, the J end by 2 bases, with 17 bases between. The CDR3 totals 16 residues. Germline CDR1 and CDR2: SGHRS and YFSETQ. CDR3 sequence reads: CASSSGAGQGNTEAFF. Here the CDR3 DNA reads TGCGCCAGCAGCTCGGGTGCAGGGCAGGGAAACACTGAAGCTTTCTTT.

This chain links TRBV10-1 with TRBJ1-1; 7 nucleotides agree with TRBD1. Trimming removed 8 bases from V and 4 bases from J; junction bases left unmatched: 4. Germline CDR1 WNHNN, CDR2 SYGVQD (reference sequence). The CDR3 is 12 residues long. The CDR3 DNA sequence: TGCGCCAGCTTCGGGACAGCCACTGAAGCTTTCTTT. Protein sequence: CASFGTATEAFF.

This rearrangement joins TRBV7-2 to TRBJ2-1, with D possibly TRBD1 on 5 matching bases. The CDR3 spans 15 residues. Between the trimmed V and J ends, which lost 1 base and 3 bases, there was a span of 10 bases. Germline CDR1 is SGHTA and CDR2 is FQGNSA. In nucleotides, the CDR3 is TGTGCCAGCAGCTTAGAGGGGCAGGGCTACAATGAGCAGTTCTTC. This codes for CASSLEGQGYNEQFF.

CDR3 sequence: CASSPRGLAGNEQFF. DNA of the CDR3: TGTGCCAGCAGCCCCAGGGGACTAGCGGGGAATGAGCAGTTCTTC. The V and J genes are TRBV7-9 and TRBJ2-1, with 13 positions matching TRBD2. J was trimmed by 7 bases and V by 5 bases; bases with no gene match: 5. CDR1 SEHNR and CDR2 FQNEAQ come from the germline V gene (reference sequence). The CDR3 contains 15 residues.

This rearrangement joins TRBV7-3 to TRBJ2-5; TRBD2 matches at 8 bases. The V and J ends lost 5 bases and 3 bases, in that order; junction bases with no gene match: 2. The CDR3 has 13 amino acids. Germline CDR1 is SGHTA and CDR2 is FQGTGA. Here the CDR3 DNA reads TGTGCCAGCAGCGGGACTAGGGAAGAGACCCAGTACTTC. It yields the protein CASSGTREETQYF.

The CDR3 DNA is TGCGCCAGCAGCCAAGGGGGAGGCAGGACTGAAGCTTTCTTT. Its translation: CASSQGGGRTEAFF. This sequence joins TRBV4-1 and TRBJ1-1; D unresolved. The length of the CDR3 is 14 residues. Per germline, CDR1 MGHRA and CDR2 YSYEKL. The V end lost 1 base, the J end lost 5 bases, and 11 bases lay between the germline ends.

This sequence joins TRBV18 and TRBJ2-7, with a tentative D call TRBD1 (6 bases). From germline, CDR1 is KGHSH and CDR2 LQKENI. The CDR3 totals 14 residues. Trimming stripped 8 bases from V and 5 bases from J, with 19 bases between. The CDR3 bases are TGTGCCAGCGCTCCTACAGGGAGTTCCCACGAGCAGTACTTC. It is translated as CASAPTGSSHEQYF.

This clone has a single count. V gene TRBV4-2 combines with J gene TRBJ1-2, with a tentative D call TRBD1 (5 bases). Trimming left V 1 base short and J 7 bases short, with 16 bases between. This CDR3 is 15 amino acids long. Germline V gene lookup returns CDR1 LGHNA and CDR2 YNFKEQ. Written as DNA, the CDR3 is TGTGCCAGCAGCCAAGTTCTCCAGGGCCGTGGTGGCTACACCTTC. Residues: CASSQVLQGRGGYTF.

V usage is TRBV5-1 and J usage is TRBJ1-5; D call uncertain. This CDR3 is built from 13 residues. CDR1 is SGHRS, CDR2 YFSETQ, per germline. Trimming removed 0 bases at V and 4 bases at J, with 5 bases between. The CDR3 DNA is TGCGCCAGCAGCTTGGAGAGTAATCAGCCCCAGCATTTT. Translating it yields CASSLESNQPQHF.

This chain connects TRBV30 to TRBJ2-1; TRBD2 matches 7 bases. V dropped 1 base and J dropped 8; count of bases not matched to a gene: 5. CDR3 length: 13 amino acids. Germline CDR1 and CDR2: GTSNPN and SVGIG (reference sequence). The CDR3 here is CAWSAGGRYEQFF. The CDR3 nucleotides are TGTGCCTGGAGTGCGGGAGGAAGATATGAGCAGTTCTTC.

The V call is TRBV19, the J call TRBJ1-5, with 7 bases that match TRBD1. This CDR3 comprises 16 residues. V dropped 6 bases and J dropped 1; count of bases not matched to a gene: 9. Germline values: CDR1 LNHDA, CDR2 SQIVND (reference sequence). As DNA, the CDR3 is TGTGCCAGTAGCCACTACAGGGGCTCGAGCAATCAGCCCCAGCATTTT. Its protein product is CASSHYRGSSNQPQHF.

The chain carries TRBV6-5 and TRBJ1-1; TRBD1 agrees at 7 bases. Germline values: CDR1 MNHEY, CDR2 SVGAGI. V dropped 4 bases and J dropped 8; count of bases not matched to a gene: 4. CDR3 length equals 12 residues. The chain's CDR3 is CASSLGQREAFF. CDR3 bases: TGTGCCAGCAGTTTGGGACAGAGGGAAGCTTTCTTT.

V and J are TRBV5-1 and TRBJ1-1, with D possibly TRBD1 on 6 matching bases. V was pared by 1 base and J by 4 bases, with 11 bases between. The CDR3 runs to 14 residues. The germline gives CDR1 SGHRS, CDR2 YFSETQ. CDR3 sequence (DNA): TGCGCCAGCAGCTTGCTGGGGGCGGGCACTGAAGCTTTCTTT. Its protein is CASSLLGAGTEAFF.

The V gene is TRBV3-1 (or the pseudogene TRBV3-2), the J gene TRBJ2-2; D ambiguous. Germline CDR1 reads LGHDT; CDR2 reads YNNKEL (reference sequence). This CDR3 spans 15 amino acids. The V end lost 3 bases, the J end lost 0 bases, and 8 bases lay between the germline ends. The CDR3 DNA is TGTGCCAGCAGCCAGAGGCCGGCGAACACCGGGGAGCTGTTTTTT. Protein product: CASSQRPANTGELFF.

This chain connects TRBV7-2 to TRBJ2-1, with 9 bases that match TRBD1. V lost 3 bases to trimming and J lost 7 bases; unmatched junction nucleotides: 4. CDR1 and CDR2 (germline): SGHTA, FQGNSA. The CDR3 runs to 14 residues. In DNA form, the CDR3 reads TGTGCCAGCAGCTTTCGGACAGGGGATAATGAGCAGTTCTTC. Amino acid sequence: CASSFRTGDNEQFF.

This clone was detected a few times. The J gene is TRBJ2-7, the V gene TRBV10-3, with 7 bases identical to TRBD1. Germline-derived CDR1 and CDR2 are ENHRY and SYGVKD. With V trimmed by 8 bases and J by 5 bases, 12 bases remained unmatched. This CDR3 spans 14 amino acids. Here the CDR3 DNA reads TGTGCCATCCGAACCTCGGACAGGAGTAACGAGCAGTACTTC. The encoded protein is CAIRTSDRSNEQYF.

As DNA, the CDR3 is TGCGCCAGCAGCCTCTCGACAGGGCTCTATGGCTACACCTTC. It encodes CASSLSTGLYGYTF. The chain has TRBV4-3 and TRBJ1-2; TRBD1 agrees at 7 bases. Germline loops: CDR1 LGHNA, CDR2 YSLEER. The CDR3 consists of 14 residues. V lost 4 bases to trimming and J lost 4 bases; unmatched junction nucleotides: 6.

The rearrangement links TRBV30 to TRBJ2-7, with 10 bases fitting TRBD1. Trimming cost V 2 bases and J 9 bases; bases outside gene matches: 7. From germline, CDR1 is GTSNPN and CDR2 SVGIG (reference sequence). This CDR3 is built from 13 residues. The CDR3 here is CAWSPGQGFGQYF. CDR3 nucleotide sequence: TGTGCCTGGAGTCCGGGACAGGGGTTTGGGCAGTACTTC.